The present T cell receptor beta chain was sequenced within a study of blood T cell repertoires in COVID-19. Study overall: T cells, B-cell-depleted T cells, or PBMCs provided the cDNA or gDNA that served as material.

Cohorts were assigned according to the clinical history that participants reported. Two negative PCRs, clearance, or symptom resolution characterized the recovered Cohort 3 donors. The length of the CDR3 is 16 residues. Germline CDR1 is SEHNR and CDR2 is FQNEAQ (reference sequence). V lost 6 bases, J lost 8 bases, and 14 bases stayed unmatched. How the authors handled the data: Reference gene primer amplification yielded estimated nucleated cell counts. This table comes from immunoSEQ multiplex PCR, and its TCRdb copy is limited to in-frame clones, with some not included. That table is the source of V, J and clone size, and D and trimming were worked out from the DNA. The table shows fewer than 300,000 clones, with approximately 83% occurring only once.

This sequence joins TRBV7-9 and TRBJ2-1, with TRBD1 matching over 9 bases. Source material: PBMCs or T cells enriched from blood (not recorded which). The source is a woman aged 30 to 39 who had recovered from COVID-19. The chain's CDR3 is CASRPTGTGIWYEQFF. The CDR3 nucleotides are TGTGCCAGCAGACCAACCGGGACAGGGATTTGGTATGAGCAGTTCTTC.